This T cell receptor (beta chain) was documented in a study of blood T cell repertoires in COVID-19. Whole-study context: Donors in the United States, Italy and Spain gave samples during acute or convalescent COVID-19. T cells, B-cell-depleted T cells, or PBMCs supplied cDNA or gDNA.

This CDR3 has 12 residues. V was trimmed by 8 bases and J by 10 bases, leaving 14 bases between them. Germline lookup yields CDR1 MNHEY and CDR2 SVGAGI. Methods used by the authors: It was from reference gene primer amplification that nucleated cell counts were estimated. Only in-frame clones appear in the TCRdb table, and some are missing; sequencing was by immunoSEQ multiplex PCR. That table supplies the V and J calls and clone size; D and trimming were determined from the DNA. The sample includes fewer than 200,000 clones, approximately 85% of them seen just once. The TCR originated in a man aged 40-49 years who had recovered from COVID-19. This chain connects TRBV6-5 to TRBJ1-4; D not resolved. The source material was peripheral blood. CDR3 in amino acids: CASDYPPGKLFF. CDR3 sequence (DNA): TGTGCCAGCGACTACCCACCTGGAAAACTGTTTTTT.